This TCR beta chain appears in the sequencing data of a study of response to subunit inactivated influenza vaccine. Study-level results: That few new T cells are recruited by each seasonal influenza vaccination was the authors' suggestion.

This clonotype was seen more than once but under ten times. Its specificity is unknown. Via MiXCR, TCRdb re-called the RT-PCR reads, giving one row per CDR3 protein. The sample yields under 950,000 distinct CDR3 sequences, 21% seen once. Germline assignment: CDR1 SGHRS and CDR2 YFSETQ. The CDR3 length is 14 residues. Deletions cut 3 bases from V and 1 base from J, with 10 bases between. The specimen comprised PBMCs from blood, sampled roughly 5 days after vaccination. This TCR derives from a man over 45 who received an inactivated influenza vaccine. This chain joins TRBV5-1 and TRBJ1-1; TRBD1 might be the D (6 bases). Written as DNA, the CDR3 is TGCGCCAGCAGCTCAACAGGGAGGAACACTGAAGCTTTCTTT. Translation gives CASSSTGRNTEAFF.